These 16 T cell receptor beta chains were all obtained from the same sample, sequenced in a study of vaccination effects on CD4 cells after COVID-19 (dated by TCRdb to between 2021 and 2024). Their antigens are not known. Preparation of the library involved the immunoSEQ multiplex PCR assay. TCRdb holds this immuneACCESS table with in-frame rearrangements only. Some clones are missing; in checked studies, unresolved V genes explain under half, and the rest has no known cause. The sample includes roughly 25,000 clones, with roughly 70% observed a single time. The top ten constitute approximately 7.8% of the sample. In the ViraFEST assay, PBMC were stimulated with viral peptide pools, and TCR sequencing was then used to find antigen-specific CD4+ T cell clonotypes based on their expansion. After around eleven days of culture, CD4+ T cells were isolated with the EasySep CD4+ T cell isolation kit. Participants received two doses of either the BNT162b2 or the mRNA-1273 mRNA SARS-CoV-2 vaccine.

Here the sequenced sample was CD4+ T cells from PBMCs cultured with SARS-CoV-2 spike peptides, taken after COVID-19 vaccination. The sample's cell subset or site label, in plain terms: SARS-CoV-2 spike overlapping peptide pool stimulation. Receptor source: a human donor who received a COVID-19 vaccine.

This clone showed up just once. The chain has TRBV15 and TRBJ2-3, with TRBD1 matching over 10 bases. This CDR3 spans 15 amino acids. V lost 2 bases, J lost 5 bases, and 4 bases stayed unmatched. Germline V gene data show CDR1 as LNHNV and CDR2 as YYDKDF (reference sequence). This chain's CDR3 is CATSRPGQGRDTQYF. The CDR3 nucleotides are TGTGCCACCAGCAGACCGGGACAGGGGCGAGATACGCAGTATTTT.

Only one count was recorded for this clone. The rearrangement uses TRBV7-8 and TRBJ2-7, with D unclear. This CDR3 comprises 13 residues. Trimming took 1 base from V and 5 from J, leaving 9 bases between them. Germline CDR1 and CDR2: SGHVS and FQNEAQ. CDR3 protein: CASSLGSDNEQYF. The DNA of the CDR3 is TGTGCCAGCAGCTTAGGATCCGACAACGAGCAGTACTTC.

The V gene is TRBV5-4, the J gene TRBJ2-3, with D hard to call. The CDR3 extends over 12 amino acids. Per the germline V gene, CDR1 is SGHNT and CDR2 is YYREEE (reference sequence). The V end lost 1 base, the J end lost 4 bases, and 4 bases lay between the germline ends. The CDR3 region has the DNA TGTGCCAGCAGCTTGTATCCAGATACGCAGTATTTT. Amino acids: CASSLYPDTQYF.

The V gene is TRBV5-1, the J gene TRBJ2-1; 12 bases map to TRBD1. This CDR3 is built from 18 residues. CDR1 is SGHRS, CDR2 YFSETQ, per germline. V gave up 0 bases and J gave up 9 bases; unmatched junction bases: 13. The CDR3 region is CASSLALRGQGALTEQFF. In DNA, the CDR3 is TGCGCCAGCAGCTTGGCTTTAAGGGGACAGGGGGCGCTTACTGAGCAGTTCTTC.

The chain couples TRBV9 to TRBJ1-1; 8 nucleotides align to TRBD1. The ends lost 4 bases at V and 0 bases at J; junction bases unmatched: 5. The CDR3 totals 15 residues. Germline V gives CDR1 SGDLS, CDR2 YYNGEE. The DNA of the CDR3 is TGTGCCAGCAGCCGCGACAGGGGATTGAACACTGAAGCTTTCTTT. Translating gives CASSRDRGLNTEAFF.

This clone was detected only a few times. This chain links TRBV4-1 with TRBJ1-2; 9 nucleotides line up with TRBD1. CDR1 is MGHRA and CDR2 is YSYEKL in the germline V gene. Losses at the gene ends were 4 bases for V and 5 bases for J; bases not matched to a gene: 11. CDR3 length: 16 amino acids. The CDR3 loop is CASSPGQGSHRYGYTF. The DNA of the CDR3 is TGCGCCAGCAGCCCCGGACAGGGGTCACATAGGTATGGCTACACCTTC.

This clone occurred a few times. The chain recombines TRBV6-5 with TRBJ1-2, with 11 nucleotides matching TRBD1. This CDR3 has 14 residues. V lost 7 bases to trimming and J lost 7 bases; unmatched junction nucleotides: 8. The germline CDR1 and CDR2 sequences are MNHEY and SVGAGI. The CDR3 loop reads CASTRTGGVSGYTF. The CDR3 DNA sequence: TGTGCCAGCACTCGGACAGGGGGCGTGAGTGGCTACACCTTC.

J is TRBJ1-1 and V is TRBV21-1. TRBV21-1 corresponds to a pseudogene. This CDR3 is 16 amino acids long. The CDR3 reads CASSKAFGGRDTEAFF. CDR3 DNA sequence: TGTGCCAGCAGCAAAGCTTTTGGGGGGAGGGACACTGAAGCTTTCTTT.

The table lists this clone with a few counts. Other DNA sequences of this sample code for an identical CDR3. The chain recombines TRBV18 with TRBJ2-2; D is unresolved. Germline lookup yields CDR1 KGHSH and CDR2 LQKENI. Trimming pared 1 base from V and 7 bases from J, leaving 4 bases between. This CDR3 comprises 12 residues. The CDR3 protein is CASSPRGGELFF. The CDR3 DNA is TGTGCCAGCTCACCACGTGGCGGGGAGCTGTTTTTT.

There are a few counts of this clone. The chain recombines TRBV4-1 with TRBJ1-2; D is unresolved. Germline CDR1 reads MGHRA; CDR2 reads YSYEKL. There are 15 residues in the CDR3. V was shortened by 3 bases and J by 5 bases, with 16 bases between the two germline ends. The CDR3 region is CASSHIGRRGYGYTF. DNA for the CDR3: TGCGCCAGCAGCCATATAGGGAGGCGTGGGTATGGCTACACCTTC.

J is TRBJ2-3 and V is TRBV6-5; 7 positions match TRBD2. CDR1 and CDR2 from the germline V gene are MNHEY and SVGAGI. The CDR3 contains 15 residues. With 8 bases clipped from V and 0 bases from J, the junction kept 8 bases outside the gene matches. CDR3 DNA sequence: TGTGCCAGCCGGAGGAGCGGGACTAGCACAGATACGCAGTATTTT. Encoded protein: CASRRSGTSTDTQYF.

Only a few counts were recorded for this clone. This chain uses TRBV25-1 with TRBJ1-3; TRBD1 might be the D (5 bases). Germline V CDR1 and CDR2: MGHDK, SYGVNS. The CDR3 is 13 amino acids. V was cut by 9 bases and J by 1 base, with 10 bases left in between. CDR3 residues: CASQGPSGNTIYF. The CDR3 DNA follows: TGTGCCAGTCAGGGTCCTTCTGGAAACACCATATATTTT. Drawing the rest from reference TRBV25-1 and TRBJ1-3, the complete variable domain is EADIYQTPRYLVIGTGKKITLECSQTMGHDKMYWYQQDPGMELHLIHYSYGVNSTEKGDLSSESTVSRIRTEHFPLTLESARPSHTSQYLCASQGPSGNTIYFGEGSWLTVV.

The genes are TRBV3-1 (or the pseudogene TRBV3-2) and TRBJ1-1; D unresolved. CDR3 size: 12 residues. The V gene's germline CDR1 is LGHDT and CDR2 YNNKEL (reference sequence). Trimming shortened V by 4 bases and J by 4 bases, and 7 bases separated the two germline ends. The CDR3 nucleotides read TGTGCCAGCAGCCGACCGGGCACTGAAGCTTTCTTT. As protein: CASSRPGTEAFF.

The gene calls are TRBV6-4 and TRBJ1-1; 9 bases are a match to TRBD1. V was pared by 0 bases and J by 4 bases, with 3 bases of the junction left unmatched. Germline loops: CDR1 MRHNA, CDR2 SNTAGT. This CDR3 spans 15 amino acids. CDR3 in amino acids: CASSDSPDRGTEAFF. The CDR3 bases are TGTGCCAGCAGTGACTCTCCGGACAGGGGCACTGAAGCTTTCTTT.

The V gene is TRBV6-1, the J gene TRBJ1-2; 9 positions match TRBD1. V lost 0 bases, J lost 5 bases, and 7 bases stayed unmatched. Germline values: CDR1 MNHNS, CDR2 SASEGT. CDR3 length equals 16 residues. DNA of the CDR3: TGTGCCAGCAGTGAAGCGGGGACAGGGCTCTTGTATGGCTACACCTTC. This encodes CASSEAGTGLLYGYTF.

V is TRBV19 and J is TRBJ1-2; no reliable D call. The ends were cut back, 4 bases at V and 4 bases at J, with 13 bases in the middle. The CDR3 extends over 14 amino acids. Germline CDR1 reads LNHDA; CDR2 reads SQIVND (reference sequence). This CDR3 is CASSTTPEGYGYTF. CDR3 nucleotide sequence: TGTGCCAGTAGTACAACCCCTGAAGGCTATGGCTACACCTTC.